The clone carrying this T cell receptor beta chain was seen a handful of times. The target antigen is unknown. This entry is derived from a study of CD8+CD57+ T cells in acquired aplastic anemia. Overall study context: The average for DNA from sorted CD4+ and CD8+ cells was approximately 3.2 ug. Study results and limitations: In common between the patients and the controls were some 29 CD8+ CDR3 sequences.

Both TCR beta VDJ combination and CDR3 sequence profiling were carried out. Genomic DNA was the template for this profiling. TCRdb recomputed calls from the reads with MiXCR, one row per CDR3 protein. Here the sample spans 100,000 to 150,000 distinct CDR3 sequences, about 40% being singletons. Sequencing involved patients with CD8+CD57+ cell expansion previously shown by flow cytometry. In all patients, the disease was severe acquired aplastic anemia. At blood sampling, none of the patients had yet received therapy. V shed 4 bases, J shed 10 bases, and the junction held 10 bases outside the gene matches. Germline V lookup: CDR1 MGHDK, CDR2 SYGVNS. The length of the CDR3 is 15 residues.

This clonotype was sampled from a human donor with aplastic anemia. This chain links TRBV25-1 with TRBJ1-6, with 7 bases identical to TRBD1. Sequences were obtained from sorted CD4+, CD8+, or CD8+CD57+ T cells (not recorded which) from PBMCs. Written as DNA, the CDR3 is TGTGCCAGCAGTGCCAGGGGGAGTACTTACTCACCCCTCCACTTT. Protein: CASSARGSTYSPLHF.